The clone carrying this TCR beta chain has at least ten counts. V shed 7 bases and J 8 bases; nucleotides not matched to a gene: 5. CDR1 and CDR2 (germline): SGHTS, YDEGEE. CDR3 length equals 13 residues. Time point of the sample: longitudinal time-point 1 (baseline). This entry comes from a study of neurological immune-mediated disorders. MiXCR, applied by TCRdb to the 5' RACE reads, yields one record per CDR3 protein. The sample gives 35,000 to 45,000 distinct CDR3 sequences, about 3.3% of which show up once; approximately 8.4% is in the top ten. The rearrangement uses TRBV5-8 and TRBJ1-6, with 8 bases identical to TRBD1. Source material: PBMCs. The TCR was taken from an older woman with multiple sclerosis. This CDR3 is CASGGQGDSPLHF. CDR3 coding DNA: TGTGCCAGCGGCGGACAGGGCGATTCACCCCTCCACTTT.